These 21 T cell receptor beta chains were all obtained from the same sample, sequenced in a study of T-cell reconstitution after alpha-beta-depleted transplantation in children. Preparation of the TCRbeta library involved a method that used unique molecular identifiers. From the PCR reads, TCRdb called clonotypes with MiXCR, one entry per CDR3 protein. Of 150,000 to 250,000 distinct CDR3 sequences listed, approximately 14% were seen once; the top ten hold roughly an eighth. The starting material was PBMCs from the stem cell graft donor, obtained from the stem cell graft. These receptors were taken from a human donor who donated a stem cell graft to a child with acute lymphoblastic leukemia.

This clonotype was picked up many times. The chain combines TRBV7-2 with TRBJ2-3; TRBD1 is a possible D gene (5 bases). The CDR3 sequence is 14 residues long. Trimming cost V 2 bases and J 7 bases, with 13 bases left between them. Germline V gene lookup returns CDR1 SGHTA and CDR2 FQGNSA. The CDR3, as DNA: TGTGCCAGCAGCTTAAGGCAGGGCACGAATACGCAGTATTTT. This gives the protein CASSLRQGTNTQYF.

This clonotype occurred a few times. This rearrangement joins TRBV29-1 to TRBJ1-1, with a possible D match to TRBD1 (6 bases). Trimming left V 6 bases short and J 1 base short, with 18 bases between. This CDR3 comprises 15 residues. Germline V gives CDR1 SQVTM, CDR2 ANQGSEA. CDR3 nucleotide sequence: TGCAGCGTCGTGAGGGGGGAGATCGGGAACACTGAAGCTTTCTTT. Amino acid sequence: CSVVRGEIGNTEAFF.

This clonotype has ten or more counts. The chain has TRBV5-1 and TRBJ2-3; 8 nucleotides line up with TRBD1. CDR1 and CDR2 (germline): SGHRS, YFSETQ. V trimming: 4 bases; J trimming: 4 bases; junction bases outside the gene matches: 11. This CDR3 is 16 amino acids long. The CDR3 loop reads CASSTLQGAGADTQYF. CDR3 coding DNA: TGCGCCAGCAGCACCCTTCAGGGGGCCGGTGCAGATACGCAGTATTTT. Full variable domain (remainder filled in from reference TRBV5-1 and TRBJ2-3): KAGVTQTPRYLIKTRGQQVTLSCSPISGHRSVSWYQQTPGQGLQFLFEYFSETQRNKGNFPGRFSGRQFSNSRSEMNVSTLELGDSALYLCASSTLQGAGADTQYFGPGTRLTVL.

A remark on this clonotype: A single base separates this from a much larger clone, so it may be a read error. This sequence joins TRBV5-1 and TRBJ2-1; 15 positions agree with TRBD2. Per germline, CDR1 SGHRS and CDR2 YFSETQ. Losses at the gene ends were 2 bases for V and 7 bases for J; bases not matched to a gene: 13. The CDR3 is 19 residues long. Here the CDR3 reads CASSFRTSGRGPSPNEQFF. The CDR3, as DNA: TGCGCCAGCAGCTTTCGGACTAGCGGGAGGGGTCCATCCCCTAATGAGCAGTTCTTC.

This clonotype has at least ten counts. The CDR3, as DNA: TGTGCCAGCAGCTGGACAGGGAGAGATACGCAGTATTTT. It specifies CASSWTGRDTQYF. The V gene is TRBV7-2, the J gene TRBJ2-3, with 8 bases identical to TRBD1. The CDR3 totals 13 residues. V trimming: 4 bases; J trimming: 5 bases; junction bases outside the gene matches: 2. Germline CDR1 and CDR2: SGHTA and FQGNSA.

This clonotype was found once. Being one base from a much bigger clone, this may be a read error. The CDR3, as DNA: TGCGCCAGCAGCTTGGGGACAGGGGTTCCCACAGATACGCAGTATTTT. This sequence encodes CASSLGTGVPTDTQYF. This chain uses TRBV5-1 with TRBJ2-3; 9 bases agree with TRBD1. The germline V gene encodes CDR1 SGHRS and CDR2 YFSETQ. With 0 bases clipped from V and 2 bases from J, the junction kept 4 bases outside the gene matches. The CDR3 contains 16 residues.

At least ten counts were recorded for this clonotype. The CDR3 protein is CASSVGQSSSYNEQFF. As DNA, the CDR3 is TGTGCCAGCAGCGTGGGACAGTCAAGCTCCTACAATGAGCAGTTCTTC. The chain recombines TRBV5-4 with TRBJ2-1, with 7 bases fitting TRBD1. The CDR3 spans 16 residues. Looked up from germline, CDR1 is SGHNT and CDR2 is YYREEE (reference sequence). V was pared by 4 bases and J by 0 bases, with 7 bases of the junction left unmatched.

This clonotype has a count of ten or more. The chain uses TRBV6-1 and TRBJ2-1; maybe TRBD2 (6 bases). The germline V gene encodes CDR1 MNHNS and CDR2 SASEGT. The CDR3 sequence is 14 residues long. Between the trimmed V and J ends, which lost 6 bases and 2 bases, there was a span of 11 bases. CDR3 nucleotides: TGTGCCAGCAGCCCCGGACTACCCTACAATGAGCAGTTCTTC. This codes for CASSPGLPYNEQFF.

The table lists this clonotype with many counts. V gene TRBV20-1 combines with J gene TRBJ1-1; D ambiguous. Germline CDR1 is DFQATT and CDR2 is SNEGSKA (reference sequence). The CDR3 extends over 16 amino acids. Trimming removed 6 bases at V and 0 bases at J, with 20 bases between. CDR3 DNA: TGCAGTGCCATACTCCCAAACAGTATAATGAACACTGAAGCTTTCTTT. Protein: CSAILPNSIMNTEAFF.

This clonotype was detected many times. The chain carries TRBV7-2 and TRBJ2-1, with a tentative D call TRBD2 (5 bases). CDR1 is SGHTA and CDR2 is FQGNSA in the germline V gene. The CDR3 is 16 residues long. V lost 1 base to trimming and J lost 8 bases, with 18 bases between them. CDR3 DNA: TGTGCCAGCAGCTTAGTAACTGTCAACGGGAACCATGAGCAGTTCTTC. This gives the protein CASSLVTVNGNHEQFF.

In its sample, this clonotype was seen many times. The V gene is TRBV5-1, the J gene TRBJ2-5; TRBD1 agrees at 7 bases. V lost 4 bases, J lost 1 base, and 7 bases stayed unmatched. In germline, CDR1 is SGHRS, CDR2 YFSETQ. The CDR3 loop spans 15 amino acids. CDR3 region: CASSPGQVGQETQYF. In DNA form, the CDR3 reads TGCGCCAGCAGCCCTGGACAGGTTGGCCAAGAGACCCAGTACTTC.

This clonotype appeared once. Since a much larger clone is just one base distant, this may be a read error. The chain joins TRBV20-1 to TRBJ2-7; no definite D call. From germline, CDR1 is DFQATT and CDR2 SNEGSKA (reference sequence). Trimming left V 5 bases short and J 0 bases short, with 8 bases between. This CDR3 contains 12 residues. The CDR3 is CSAPNYSYEQYF. For the CDR3, the DNA is TGCAGTGCTCCGAACTACTCCTACGAGCAGTACTTC.

This clonotype was seen at least ten times. The CDR3 nucleotides read TGTGCCAGCCTAAAACTAGCGTACTCCGGGGAGCTGTTTTTT. It specifies CASLKLAYSGELFF. The chain uses TRBV12-3 or TRBV12-4 and TRBJ2-2, with TRBD2 matching 7 bases. V shed 8 bases, J shed 6 bases, and the junction held 9 bases outside the gene matches. CDR3 length: 14 amino acids.

This clonotype showed up many times. The chain employs TRBV5-6 and TRBJ2-3; 14 positions match TRBD2. Germline V gene lookup returns CDR1 SGHDT and CDR2 YYEEEE. The CDR3 has 18 residues. J gave up 1 base and V 0 bases, and 4 bases lay outside the gene matches. CDR3 region: CASSLAGLAGVGTDTQYF. The CDR3 DNA is TGTGCCAGCAGCTTGGCGGGACTAGCGGGAGTCGGCACAGATACGCAGTATTTT.

This clonotype was counted between two and nine times. The CDR3 is CASRDRADSNQPQHF. CDR3 nucleotide sequence: TGTGCCAGCAGAGACAGGGCGGATAGCAATCAGCCCCAGCATTTT. The chain employs TRBV12-3 or TRBV12-4 and TRBJ1-5; 7 positions match TRBD1. V lost 6 bases to trimming and J lost 0 bases; unmatched junction nucleotides: 5. This CDR3 region has 15 residues.

This clonotype was seen a few times. This sequence joins TRBV11-3 and TRBJ1-2; TRBD1 is a possible D gene (5 bases). The CDR3 extends over 16 amino acids. The germline V and J ends were trimmed by 2 bases and 5 bases, with 18 bases remaining between them. Looked up from germline, CDR1 is SGHNT and CDR2 is YENEEA. The CDR3 reads CASSLFSRDGGYGYTF. The CDR3 DNA follows: TGTGCCAGCAGCTTATTTAGCCGGGACGGAGGATATGGCTACACCTTC.

This chain connects TRBV5-1 to TRBJ2-1; 9 positions match TRBD1. The CDR3 runs 16 residues. Germline loops: CDR1 SGHRS, CDR2 YFSETQ. The J segment lost 9 bases and the V segment lost 3 bases, leaving 13 bases of the junction unmatched. In DNA, the CDR3 is TGCGCCAGCAGCTCCCGGGACAGGGACGGATCGGGTGAGCAGTTCTTC. This translates into CASSSRDRDGSGEQFF.

This clonotype was recorded at least ten times. The gene calls are TRBV6-1 and TRBJ1-1; possibly TRBD1 for D (5 bases). CDR1 MNHNS and CDR2 SASEGT come from the germline V gene. V lost 6 bases, J lost 1 base, and 15 bases lay in between. The CDR3 loop spans 15 amino acids. The CDR3 DNA follows: TGTGCCAGCAGCCACAATGGGGGACCGAACACTGAAGCTTTCTTT. Translated, it gives CASSHNGGPNTEAFF.

The sample holds many counts of this clonotype. The chain combines TRBV20-1 with TRBJ1-3; tentatively, D is TRBD1 (5 bases). Germline assignment: CDR1 DFQATT and CDR2 SNEGSKA (reference sequence). The germline V and J ends were trimmed by 0 bases and 0 bases, with 12 bases remaining between them. The CDR3 loop spans 16 amino acids. The CDR3 sequence is CSARDRRGSSGNTIYF. The CDR3 DNA is TGCAGTGCTAGAGATCGAAGGGGTAGCTCTGGAAACACCATATATTTT.

This clonotype was found many times. The rearrangement uses TRBV12-3 or TRBV12-4 and TRBJ2-4; D is unresolved. Trimming pared 3 bases from V and 0 bases from J, leaving 6 bases between. This CDR3 contains 14 residues. For the CDR3, the DNA is TGTGCCAGCAGTTTGGTGATAGCCAAAAACATTCAGTACTTC. It specifies CASSLVIAKNIQYF.

This clonotype was recorded at least ten times. The rearrangement joins TRBV7-8 to TRBJ1-1; D gene ambiguous. The CDR3 length is 15 residues. V was cut by 2 bases and J by 0 bases, with 10 bases left in between. Per the germline V gene, CDR1 is SGHVS and CDR2 is FQNEAQ. The CDR3 bases are TGTGCCAGCAGCTTACGCACGAAAGTGAACACTGAAGCTTTCTTT. This gives the protein CASSLRTKVNTEAFF.